This T cell receptor (beta chain) was captured in a study of blood T cell repertoires in COVID-19. At the level of the study: From the United States, Italy and Spain came samples of acute and convalescent COVID-19. Nucleic acid was either cDNA or gDNA, and it came from T cells, B-cell-depleted T cells, or PBMCs.

Categorization into cohorts depended on clinical history that participants reported. Two negative PCRs, clearance, or symptom resolution were required of recovered Cohort 3 donors. Measured with immunoSEQ multiplex PCR; TCRdb has only the in-frame clones, and not every one. The table includes about 260,000 clones, over 75% detected once. Material for sequencing was PBMCs or T cells enriched from blood (not recorded which). This receptor was obtained from a woman younger than 35 who had recovered from COVID-19.

CDR3 region: CASSQDLIMEAFF. In DNA form, the CDR3 reads TGTGCCAGCAGCCAAGACCTGATAATGGAGGCTTTCTTT. J is TRBJ1-1 and V is TRBV4-2; D ambiguous. Between the trimmed V and J ends, which lost 0 bases and 11 bases, there was a span of 13 bases. Germline V lookup: CDR1 LGHNA, CDR2 YNFKEQ. This CDR3 has 13 residues.